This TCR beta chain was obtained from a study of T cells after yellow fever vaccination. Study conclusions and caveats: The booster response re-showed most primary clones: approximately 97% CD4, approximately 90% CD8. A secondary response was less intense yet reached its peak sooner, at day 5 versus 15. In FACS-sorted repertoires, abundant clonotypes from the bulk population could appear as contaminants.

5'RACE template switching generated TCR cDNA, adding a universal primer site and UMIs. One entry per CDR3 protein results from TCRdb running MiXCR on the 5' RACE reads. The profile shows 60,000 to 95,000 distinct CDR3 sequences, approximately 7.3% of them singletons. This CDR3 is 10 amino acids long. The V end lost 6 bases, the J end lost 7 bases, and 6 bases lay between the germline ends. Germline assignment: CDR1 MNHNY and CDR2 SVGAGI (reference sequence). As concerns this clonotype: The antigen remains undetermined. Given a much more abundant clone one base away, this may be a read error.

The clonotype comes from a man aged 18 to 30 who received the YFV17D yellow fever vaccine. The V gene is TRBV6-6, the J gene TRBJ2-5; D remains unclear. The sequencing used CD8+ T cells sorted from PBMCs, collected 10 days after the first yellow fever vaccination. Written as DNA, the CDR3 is TGTGCCAGCAGGAGTGGGACCCAGTACTTC. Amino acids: CASRSGTQYF.